This T cell receptor (beta chain) was identified in a study of chemoradiotherapy in HPV16-positive cancers. Study results and limitations: HPV-specific T cells were functionally defined from only a couple of HPV16-positive patients.

The protocol was immunoSEQ multiplex PCR, while the TCRdb copy is restricted to in-frame clones and leaves out a portion. The table includes approximately 14,000 clones, over 70% detected once. Looked up from germline, CDR1 is LGHNA and CDR2 is YSLEER. Trimming shortened V by 0 bases and J by 2 bases, and 10 bases separated the two germline ends. This CDR3 has 16 residues. As to this clone: Its antigen is as yet unknown.

This material was acquired from a patient who underwent chemoradiotherapy. This chain joins TRBV4-3 and TRBJ1-4, with TRBD1 as a possible D gene (6 bases). The origin of this receptor is a human donor with HPV-associated anogenital cancer. The CDR3 is CASSQDWGATNEKLFF. The CDR3, as DNA: TGCGCCAGCAGCCAAGATTGGGGGGCGACTAATGAAAAACTGTTTTTT.